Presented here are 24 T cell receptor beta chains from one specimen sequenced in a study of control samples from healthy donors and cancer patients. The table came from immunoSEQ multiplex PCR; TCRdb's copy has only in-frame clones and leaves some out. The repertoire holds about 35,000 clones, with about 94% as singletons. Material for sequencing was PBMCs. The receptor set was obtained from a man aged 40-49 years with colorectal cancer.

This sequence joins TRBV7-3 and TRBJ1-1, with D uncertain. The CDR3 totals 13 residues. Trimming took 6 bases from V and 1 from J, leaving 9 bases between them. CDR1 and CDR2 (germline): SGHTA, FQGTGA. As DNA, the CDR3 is TGTGCCAGCAGTTGGGCAGGGAACACTGAAGCTTTCTTT. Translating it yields CASSWAGNTEAFF. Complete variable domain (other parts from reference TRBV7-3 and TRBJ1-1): GAGVSQTPSNKVTEKGKYVELRCDPISGHTALYWYRQSLGQGPEFLIYFQGTGAADDSGLPNDRFFAVRPEGSVSTLKIQRTERGDSAVYLCASSWAGNTEAFFGQGTRLTVV.

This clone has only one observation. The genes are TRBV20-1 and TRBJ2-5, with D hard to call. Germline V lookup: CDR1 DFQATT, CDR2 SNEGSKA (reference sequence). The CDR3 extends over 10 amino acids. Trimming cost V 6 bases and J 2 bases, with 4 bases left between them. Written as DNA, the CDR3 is TGCAGTGCCAGTCAAGAGACCCAGTACTTC. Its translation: CSASQETQYF.

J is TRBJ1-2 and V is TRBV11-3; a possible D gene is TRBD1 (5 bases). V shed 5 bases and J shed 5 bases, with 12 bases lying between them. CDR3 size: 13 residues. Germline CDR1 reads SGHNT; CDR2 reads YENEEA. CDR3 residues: CASSLPGGYGYTF. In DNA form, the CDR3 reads TGTGCCAGCAGCCTCCCCGGGGGATATGGCTACACCTTC.

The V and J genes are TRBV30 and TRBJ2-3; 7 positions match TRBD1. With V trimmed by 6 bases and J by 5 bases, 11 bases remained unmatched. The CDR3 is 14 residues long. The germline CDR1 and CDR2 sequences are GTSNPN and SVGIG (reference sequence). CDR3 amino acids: CACPAAQGVDTQYF. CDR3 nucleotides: TGTGCCTGTCCGGCCGCGCAGGGGGTAGATACGCAGTATTTT.

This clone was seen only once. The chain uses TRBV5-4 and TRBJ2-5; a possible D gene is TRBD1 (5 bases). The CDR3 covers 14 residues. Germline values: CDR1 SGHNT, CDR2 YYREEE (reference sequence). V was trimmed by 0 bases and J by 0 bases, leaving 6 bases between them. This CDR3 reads CASSLGGNQETQYF. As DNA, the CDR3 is TGTGCCAGCAGCTTGGGGGGCAACCAAGAGACCCAGTACTTC.

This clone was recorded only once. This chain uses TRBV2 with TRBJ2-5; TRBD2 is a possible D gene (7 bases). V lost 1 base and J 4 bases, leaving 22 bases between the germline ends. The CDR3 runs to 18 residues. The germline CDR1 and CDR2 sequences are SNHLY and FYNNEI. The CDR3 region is CASSEGPRAGASGETQYF. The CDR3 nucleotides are TGTGCCAGCAGTGAAGGCCCCCGGGCGGGGGCTTCAGGAGAGACCCAGTACTTC.

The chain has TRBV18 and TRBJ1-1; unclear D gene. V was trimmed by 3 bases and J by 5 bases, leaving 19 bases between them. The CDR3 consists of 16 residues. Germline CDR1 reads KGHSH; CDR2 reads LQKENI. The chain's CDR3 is CASSPRADIMGTEAFF. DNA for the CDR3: TGTGCCAGCTCACCCCGCGCTGACATAATGGGGACTGAAGCTTTCTTT.

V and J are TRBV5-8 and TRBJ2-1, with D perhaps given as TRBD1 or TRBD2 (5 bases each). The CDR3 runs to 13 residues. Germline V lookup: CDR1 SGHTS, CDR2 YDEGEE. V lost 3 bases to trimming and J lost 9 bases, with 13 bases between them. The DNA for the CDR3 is TGTGCCAGCAGCTCCTCGAGAGGGGTTGAGCAGTTCTTC. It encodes CASSSSRGVEQFF.

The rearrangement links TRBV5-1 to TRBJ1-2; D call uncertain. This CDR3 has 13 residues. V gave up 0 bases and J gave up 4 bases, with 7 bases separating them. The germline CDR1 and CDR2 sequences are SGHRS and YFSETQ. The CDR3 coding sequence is TGCGCCAGCAGCTTGGACGGAACCTATGGCTACACCTTC. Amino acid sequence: CASSLDGTYGYTF.

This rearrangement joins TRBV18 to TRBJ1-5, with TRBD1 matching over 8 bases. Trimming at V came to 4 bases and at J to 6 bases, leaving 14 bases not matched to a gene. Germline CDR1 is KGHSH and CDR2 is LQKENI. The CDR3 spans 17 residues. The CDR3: CASSLPRSGRGLQPQHF. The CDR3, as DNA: TGTGCCAGCTCACTTCCGCGAAGTGGCAGGGGGCTTCAGCCCCAGCATTTT.

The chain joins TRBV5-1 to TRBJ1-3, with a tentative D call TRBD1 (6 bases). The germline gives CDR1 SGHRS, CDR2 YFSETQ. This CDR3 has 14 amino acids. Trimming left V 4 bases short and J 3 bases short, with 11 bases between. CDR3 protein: CASSDGGLGNTIYF. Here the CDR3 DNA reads TGCGCCAGCAGCGATGGGGGGCTTGGAAACACCATATATTTT.

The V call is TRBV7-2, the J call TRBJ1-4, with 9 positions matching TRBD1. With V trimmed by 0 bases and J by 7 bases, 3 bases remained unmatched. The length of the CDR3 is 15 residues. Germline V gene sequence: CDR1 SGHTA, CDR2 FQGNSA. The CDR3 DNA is TGTGCCAGCAGCTTAGCACAGGGGGCTGGTGAAAAACTGTTTTTT. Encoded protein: CASSLAQGAGEKLFF.

The CDR3 DNA follows: TGTGCCAGCAGTCACCCGGGACTAGCGGGCCCCAATGAGCAGTTCTTC. It encodes CASSHPGLAGPNEQFF. The J gene is TRBJ2-1, the V gene TRBV6-2 or TRBV6-3, with TRBD2 matching 12 bases. The CDR3 runs 16 residues. Germline trimming cut 5 bases from V and 6 bases from J; bases unmatched to any gene: 8. CDR1 MNHEY and CDR2 SVGEGT come from the germline V gene.

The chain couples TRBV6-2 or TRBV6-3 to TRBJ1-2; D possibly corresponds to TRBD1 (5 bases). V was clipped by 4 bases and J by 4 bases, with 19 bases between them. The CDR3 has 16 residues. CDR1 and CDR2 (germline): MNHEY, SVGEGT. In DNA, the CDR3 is TGTGCCAGCAGTTCGTCGACAGACACTTTGACCTATGGCTACACCTTC. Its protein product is CASSSSTDTLTYGYTF.

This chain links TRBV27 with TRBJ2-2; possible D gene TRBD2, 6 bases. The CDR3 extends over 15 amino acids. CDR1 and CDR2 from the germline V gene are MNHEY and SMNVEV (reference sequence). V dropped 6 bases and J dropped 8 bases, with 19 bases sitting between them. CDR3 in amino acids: CASRDSTGTLGELFF. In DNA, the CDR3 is TGTGCCAGCAGAGATAGCACCGGGACTCTGGGGGAGCTGTTTTTT.

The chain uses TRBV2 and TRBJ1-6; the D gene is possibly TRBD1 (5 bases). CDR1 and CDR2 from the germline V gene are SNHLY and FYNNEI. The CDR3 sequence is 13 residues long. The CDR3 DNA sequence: TGTGCGCTCAGGGATCAGGGTAATTCACCCCTCCACTTT. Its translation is CALRDQGNSPLHF. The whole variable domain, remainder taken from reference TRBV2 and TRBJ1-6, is EPEVTQTPSHQVTQMGQEVILRCVPISNHLYFYWYRQILGQKVEFLVSFYNNEISEKSEIFDDQFSVERPDGSNFTLKIRSTKLEDSAMYFCALRDQGNSPLHFGNGTRLTVT.

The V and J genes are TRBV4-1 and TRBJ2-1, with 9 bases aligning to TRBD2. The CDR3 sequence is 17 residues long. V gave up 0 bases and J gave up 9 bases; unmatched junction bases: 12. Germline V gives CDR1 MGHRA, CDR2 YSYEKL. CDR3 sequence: CASSQEWRGGNSGEQFF. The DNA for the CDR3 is TGCGCCAGCAGCCAAGAATGGCGGGGGGGAAATTCGGGTGAGCAGTTCTTC.

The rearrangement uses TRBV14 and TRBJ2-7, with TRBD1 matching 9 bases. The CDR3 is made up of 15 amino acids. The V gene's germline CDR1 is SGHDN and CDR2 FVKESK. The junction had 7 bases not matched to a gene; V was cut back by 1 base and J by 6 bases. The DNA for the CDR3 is TGTGCCAGCAGCCAAGCTTACAGGGGGCGCATCGAGCAGTACTTC. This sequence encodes CASSQAYRGRIEQYF.

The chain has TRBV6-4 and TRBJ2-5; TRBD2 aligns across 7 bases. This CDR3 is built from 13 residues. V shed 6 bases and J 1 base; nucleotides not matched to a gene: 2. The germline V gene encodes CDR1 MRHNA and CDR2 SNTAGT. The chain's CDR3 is CASSRTSQETQYF. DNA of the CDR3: TGTGCCAGCAGCCGGACTAGCCAAGAGACCCAGTACTTC.

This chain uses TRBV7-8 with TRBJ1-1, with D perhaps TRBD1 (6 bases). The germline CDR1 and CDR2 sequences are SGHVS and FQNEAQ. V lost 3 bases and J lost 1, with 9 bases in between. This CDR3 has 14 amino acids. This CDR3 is CASSFGGPNTEAFF. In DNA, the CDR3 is TGTGCCAGCAGCTTTGGGGGGCCGAACACTGAAGCTTTCTTT.

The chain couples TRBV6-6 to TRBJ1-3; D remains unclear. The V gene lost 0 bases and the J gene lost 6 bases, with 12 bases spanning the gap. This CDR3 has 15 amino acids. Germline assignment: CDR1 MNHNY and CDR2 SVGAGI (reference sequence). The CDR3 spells CASSYSPGSANTIYF. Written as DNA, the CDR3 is TGTGCCAGCAGTTACTCCCCGGGTAGCGCAAACACCATATATTTT.

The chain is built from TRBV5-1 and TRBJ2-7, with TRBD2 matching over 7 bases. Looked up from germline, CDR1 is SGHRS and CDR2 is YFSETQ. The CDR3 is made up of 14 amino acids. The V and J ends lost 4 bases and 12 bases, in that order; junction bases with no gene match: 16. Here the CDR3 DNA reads TGCGCCAGCAGCAGCGGGGACCCCCCGGGGGGAGGGTACTTC. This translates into CASSSGDPPGGGYF.

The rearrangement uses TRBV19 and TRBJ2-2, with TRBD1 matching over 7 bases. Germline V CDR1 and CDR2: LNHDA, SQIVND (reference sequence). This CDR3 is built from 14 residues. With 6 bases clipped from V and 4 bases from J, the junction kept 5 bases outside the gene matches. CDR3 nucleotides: TGTGCCAGTAGGAACGACAGGGCCACCGGGGAGCTGTTTTTT. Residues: CASRNDRATGELFF.

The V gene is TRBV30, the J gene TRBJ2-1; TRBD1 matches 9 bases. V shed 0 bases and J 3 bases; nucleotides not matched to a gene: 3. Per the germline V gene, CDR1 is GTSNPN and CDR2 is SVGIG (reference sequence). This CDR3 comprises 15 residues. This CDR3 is CAWSVRDRDYNEQFF. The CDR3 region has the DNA TGTGCCTGGAGTGTTAGGGACAGGGACTACAATGAGCAGTTCTTC. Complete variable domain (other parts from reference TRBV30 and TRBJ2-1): SQTIHQWPATLVQPVGSPLSLECTVEGTSNPNLYWYRQAAGRGLQLLFYSVGIGQISSEVPQNLSASRPQDRQFILSSKKLLLSDSGFYLCAWSVRDRDYNEQFFGPGTRLTVL.